Listed below are T cell receptor beta chains from one sample, sequenced in a study of shared clonotypes between healthy human individuals. Profiling relied on immunoSEQ multiplex PCR, and the TCRdb table lists in-frame clones only, not all of them. The data contain around 2.5 million clones, approximately 94% of them seen just once; the ten biggest clones take up around 0.4%. Sequencing was done on a sample of naive CD4+ T cells from PBMCs. These receptors were obtained from a man between 18 and 29 years old in good health. Some clones in this sample may be carry-over from other donors' samples. CDR3s include the opening cysteine and the closing phenylalanine or tryptophan. The order of the fields is D gene, J gene, V gene, clone size, CDR3 DNA, CDR3 protein. D genes are given only for firm matches. Only some rows state a clone size, as once, few, many or a class for expanded clones.

- TRBJ1-1 TRBV11-2 - TGTGCCAGCAGCTTAGATCTTGAAGCTTTCTTT CASSLDLEAFF
- TRBJ1-1 TRBV9 - TGTGCCAGCAGCGTTGAGCTGAACACTGAAGCTTTCTTT CASSVELNTEAFF
- TRBJ1-5 TRBV19 once TGTGCCAGTAGTATGGATACGGGGTTGGCATGGAATCAGCCCCAGCATTTT CASSMDTGLAWNQPQHF
- TRBJ1-1 TRBV7-8 - TGTGCCAGCAGCTTACAGGGTTTGGACACTGAAGCTTTCTTT CASSLQGLDTEAFF
- TRBJ2-3 TRBV7-8 - TGTGCCAGCAGCTTATCCCCAGAAGGTCGCACAGATACGCAGTATTTT CASSLSPEGRTDTQYF
TRBD2 TRBJ2-1 TRBV7-2 - TGTGCCAGCAGCTTAACTCCGGGGACTATCGCCTACAATGAGCAGTTCTTC CASSLTPGTIAYNEQFF
TRBD2 TRBJ2-3 TRBV18 - TGTGCCAGCTCACCATTTGGAGGGACTAGCCGCACAGATACGCAGTATTTT CASSPFGGTSRTDTQYF
- TRBJ2-7 TRBV5-6 - TGTGCCAGCAGCTTGGCGGGGGGCACGACCCAGTGGGGGCAGTACTTC CASSLAGGTTQWGQYF
- TRBJ2-7 TRBV6-1 - TGTGCCAGCGTCGTTTTTGGGGGAGGAGGTTCCGAGCAGTACTTC CASVVFGGGGSEQYF
TRBD2 TRBJ2-3 TRBV29-1 - TGCAGCGGCACTGGGACTAGCGGGAGGAGTAGCACAGATACGCAGTATTTT CSGTGTSGRSSTDTQYF
- TRBJ1-2 TRBV4-1 - TGCGCCAGCAGCCAAGGGAAGTCACAGGGCTTCGCGCGTGGCTATGGCTACACCTTC CASSQGKSQGFARGYGYTF
- TRBJ1-1 TRBV11-2 - TGTGCCAGCAGCTTAGTATTAGTGAACACTGAAGCTTTCTTT CASSLVLVNTEAFF
- TRBJ1-3 TRBV30 - TGTGCCTGGAGCCACTACTCTGGAAACACCATATATTTT CAWSHYSGNTIYF
- TRBJ2-1 TRBV10-3 - TGTGCCATCAGACCTAGCGAGAACTCCTACAATGAGCAGTTCTTC CAIRPSENSYNEQFF
- TRBJ1-1 TRBV18 - TGTGCCAGCTCGCCGGAGACCTGGTGGAGCCCTGTCTTT CASSPETWWSPVF
- TRBJ1-2 TRBV15 - TGTGCCACCAGCAGAGATGCTTCGGCAGGCTATGGCTACACCTTC CATSRDASAGYGYTF
- TRBJ1-5 TRBV19 - TGTGCCACCGGCGGGCGGCCCCAGCATTTT CATGGRPQHF
TRBD1 TRBJ2-7 TRBV7-8 - TGTGCCAGCAGACGAACAGGGACAGGGGATGGCGAGCAGTACTTC CASRRTGTGDGEQYF
- TRBJ2-1 TRBV6-5 - TGTGCCAGCAGTTATACTATAGGCCTGTTGGGCAATGAGCAGTTCTTC CASSYTIGLLGNEQFF
TRBD2 TRBJ2-1 TRBV28 - TGTGCCAGCAGCAAACCGGGACTAGCGATGAATGAGCAGTTCTTC CASSKPGLAMNEQFF